Below are 26 T cell receptor beta chains sequenced from a single sample in a study of T cell clonotyping in hematopoietic cell transplantation. Here immunoSEQ multiplex PCR was the method, and the copy in TCRdb shows in-frame clones only, minus some. Of 16,000 or so clones listed, approximately 60% are singletons. The sample in question was PBMCs, obtained 30 days after allogeneic stem cell transplant. The receptors were sampled from a male patient in his fifties who had an allogeneic stem cell transplant from an unrelated donor, so T cells may come from the graft donor. Some clones in this sample may be carry-over from other donors' samples.

The chain employs TRBV4-3 and TRBJ1-2, with a possible D match to TRBD1 (5 bases). Trimming shortened V by 4 bases and J by 1 base, and 13 bases separated the two germline ends. CDR3 length equals 15 residues. Germline V lookup: CDR1 LGHNA, CDR2 YSLEER. The chain's CDR3 is CASSPLGADNYGYTF. The CDR3 nucleotides read TGCGCCAGCAGCCCCCTCGGGGCGGATAACTATGGCTACACCTTC.

The genes are TRBV27 and TRBJ1-2; perhaps TRBD1 as D (6 bases). The CDR3 runs to 15 residues. CDR1 is MNHEY and CDR2 is SMNVEV in the germline V gene (reference sequence). V dropped 7 bases and J dropped 5 bases, with 20 bases sitting between them. CDR3 coding DNA: TGTGCCAGCATGAAAAAAGTAGGCAGGGGATATGGCTACACCTTC. Protein product: CASMKKVGRGYGYTF.

The chain recombines TRBV7-9 with TRBJ1-2; 7 bases match TRBD1. The germline V gene encodes CDR1 SEHNR and CDR2 FQNEAQ (reference sequence). CDR3 length: 15 amino acids. Trimming at V came to 5 bases and at J to 8 bases, leaving 14 bases not matched to a gene. This CDR3 reads CASSPRPDREFGYTF. In nucleotides, the CDR3 is TGTGCCAGCAGCCCCAGGCCAGACAGGGAGTTCGGCTACACCTTC.

This clone turned up a few times. The V and J genes are TRBV19 and TRBJ2-7; no firm D call. The germline CDR1 and CDR2 sequences are LNHDA and SQIVND (reference sequence). The CDR3 runs to 13 residues. The V and J ends lost 3 bases and 1 base respectively, with 7 bases between them. The CDR3 region is CASSIPGSYEQYF. Here the CDR3 DNA reads TGTGCCAGTAGTATCCCCGGATCCTACGAGCAGTACTTC.

This clone has only a few counts. The gene calls are TRBV30 and TRBJ2-7, with TRBD1 matching 9 bases. The CDR3 consists of 18 residues. CDR1 is GTSNPN and CDR2 is SVGIG in the germline V gene (reference sequence). V was clipped by 1 base and J by 1 base; unmatched bases: 14. The CDR3, as DNA: TGTGCCTGGAGTGAAGGGACAGGGTTATTCGATGGTTCCTACGAGCAGTACTTC. It specifies CAWSEGTGLFDGSYEQYF. Together with reference TRBV30 and TRBJ2-7, the CDR3 gives the full variable domain: SQTIHQWPATLVQPVGSPLSLECTVEGTSNPNLYWYRQAAGRGLQLLFYSVGIGQISSEVPQNLSASRPQDRQFILSSKKLLLSDSGFYLCAWSEGTGLFDGSYEQYFGPGTRLTVT.

The chain employs TRBV27 and TRBJ2-7, with 8 bases that match TRBD2. Germline loops: CDR1 MNHEY, CDR2 SMNVEV (reference sequence). Unmatched junction bases numbered 11, after V lost 2 bases and J lost 5 bases. CDR3 length: 16 residues. The CDR3 nucleotides read TGTGCCAGCAGTTTACTCCTAGCGGGCGGTCTCCACGAGCAGTACTTC. Translated: CASSLLLAGGLHEQYF.

This clone was observed a few times. The rearrangement uses TRBV10-3 and TRBJ2-4; D gene ambiguous. CDR3 length equals 17 residues. Germline V gene data show CDR1 as ENHRY and CDR2 as SYGVKD. The V end was cut by 0 bases, the J end by 0 bases, with 12 bases between. CDR3 DNA: TGTGCCATCAGTGAGTCGGCGGTCCTACTAGCCAAAAACATTCAGTACTTC. Its protein is CAISESAVLLAKNIQYF.

The CDR3 spells CAIRRAYEQYF. The CDR3 DNA reads as TGTGCCATCAGGCGGGCCTACGAGCAGTACTTC. The V call is TRBV10-3, the J call TRBJ2-7, with a tentative D call TRBD2 (5 bases). CDR3 size: 11 residues. Germline loops: CDR1 ENHRY, CDR2 SYGVKD. V dropped 6 bases and J dropped 2 bases, with 5 bases sitting between them.

This clone was picked up a small number of times. CDR3 sequence: CASSDLASPRAYNEQFF. In nucleotides, the CDR3 is TGTGCCAGCAGTGATCTAGCTTCCCCCAGGGCCTACAATGAGCAGTTCTTC. The chain links TRBV2 to TRBJ2-1; D possibly uses TRBD1 or TRBD2 (5 bases each). This CDR3 has 17 amino acids. Germline CDR1 and CDR2: SNHLY and FYNNEI. V lost 3 bases to trimming and J lost 2 bases, with 17 bases between them. Supplemented by reference TRBV2 and TRBJ2-1, the full variable domain reads EPEVTQTPSHQVTQMGQEVILRCVPISNHLYFYWYRQILGQKVEFLVSFYNNEISEKSEIFDDQFSVERPDGSNFTLKIRSTKLEDSAMYFCASSDLASPRAYNEQFFGPGTRLTVL.

The chain recombines TRBV29-1 with TRBJ1-2; 7 bases align to TRBD1. This CDR3 contains 13 residues. Trimming cost V 6 bases and J 2 bases; bases outside gene matches: 6. The germline V gene encodes CDR1 SQVTM and CDR2 ANQGSEA. CDR3 protein: CSVTEGQNYGYTF. For the CDR3, the DNA is TGCAGCGTGACAGAGGGACAGAACTATGGCTACACCTTC.

This clone was counted only a few times. J is TRBJ1-2 and V is TRBV27; tentative D call: TRBD1 (5 bases). The CDR3 length is 11 residues. The germline V gene has CDR1 MNHEY and CDR2 SMNVEV (reference sequence). V was cut by 6 bases and J by 5 bases, with 7 bases left in between. This CDR3 reads CASSQGYGYTF. CDR3 in DNA: TGTGCCAGCAGCCAGGGTTATGGCTACACCTTC.

This chain joins TRBV11-2 and TRBJ1-5; possible D gene TRBD1, 5 bases. This CDR3 has 13 residues. V was cut by 1 base and J by 6 bases, with 7 bases left in between. The germline V gene has CDR1 SGHAT and CDR2 FQNNGV. CDR3 loop: CASSLGGIQPQHF. CDR3 bases: TGTGCCAGCAGCTTAGGGGGGATTCAGCCCCAGCATTTT.

This clone appeared a few times. Written as DNA, the CDR3 is TGCAGTGCCCTGGGGGAGACCCAGTACTTC. Its translation is CSALGETQYF. The V gene is TRBV20-1, the J gene TRBJ2-5; D is ambiguous. V was pared by 6 bases and J by 5 bases, with 7 bases between. The CDR3 is made up of 10 amino acids. Germline V gives CDR1 DFQATT, CDR2 SNEGSKA (reference sequence).

The CDR3 DNA sequence: TGTGCCAGCAGTGAATATCGTACGATGAACACTGAAGCTTTCTTT. This gives the protein CASSEYRTMNTEAFF. The chain has TRBV25-1 and TRBJ1-1; D is ambiguous. CDR3 length: 15 amino acids. Germline CDR1 reads MGHDK; CDR2 reads SYGVNS. The V end was cut by 0 bases, the J end by 0 bases, with 8 bases between. The variable domain in full, completed from reference TRBV25-1 and TRBJ1-1, reads EADIYQTPRYLVIGTGKKITLECSQTMGHDKMYWYQQDPGMELHLIHYSYGVNSTEKGDLSSESTVSRIRTEHFPLTLESARPSHTSQYLCASSEYRTMNTEAFFGQGTRLTVV.

The V gene is TRBV5-6, the J gene TRBJ2-6; D unresolved. Per the germline V gene, CDR1 is SGHDT and CDR2 is YYEEEE. This CDR3 is built from 13 residues. V was trimmed by 7 bases and J by 5 bases, leaving 10 bases between them. The CDR3 loop reads CASSQSRANVLTF. In nucleotides, the CDR3 is TGTGCCAGCTCACAAAGTCGGGCCAACGTCCTGACTTTC.

The chain uses TRBV2 and TRBJ2-7; TRBD2 matches 8 bases. With 5 bases clipped from V and 3 bases from J, the junction kept 15 bases outside the gene matches. Germline CDR1 reads SNHLY; CDR2 reads FYNNEI. This CDR3 comprises 17 residues. The CDR3 DNA reads as TGTGCCAGCAGTTCTACGAACTCCGGGACTAGTCTCTACGAGCAGTACTTC. This gives the protein CASSSTNSGTSLYEQYF.

The chain uses TRBV5-1 and TRBJ1-6; perhaps TRBD1 as D (5 bases). Germline-derived CDR1 and CDR2 are SGHRS and YFSETQ. The CDR3 has 13 amino acids. V was pared by 4 bases and J by 12 bases, with 14 bases between. CDR3 protein: CASSRQGRQPLHF. In nucleotides, the CDR3 is TGCGCCAGCAGCCGTCAGGGCAGACAACCCCTCCACTTT.

The rearrangement links TRBV20-1 to TRBJ2-7, with D hard to call. This CDR3 region has 11 residues. Germline CDR1 reads DFQATT; CDR2 reads SNEGSKA (reference sequence). V dropped 2 bases and J dropped 0 bases, with 2 bases sitting between them. The CDR3 sequence is CSARPSYEQYF. The DNA of the CDR3 is TGCAGTGCTAGACCCTCCTACGAGCAGTACTTC.

The chain uses TRBV10-3 and TRBJ1-2; D call uncertain. CDR3 length: 14 amino acids. Germline V gene lookup returns CDR1 ENHRY and CDR2 SYGVKD. V was trimmed by 5 bases and J by 8 bases, leaving 18 bases between them. CDR3 residues: CAISPSRTREGYTF. The CDR3 DNA sequence: TGTGCCATCAGTCCCTCCCGAACTCGGGAGGGCTACACCTTC.

The rearrangement links TRBV2 to TRBJ2-5, with D perhaps TRBD1 (5 bases). The CDR3 spans 13 residues. The germline V and J ends were trimmed by 2 bases and 3 bases, with 7 bases remaining between them. The germline V gene has CDR1 SNHLY and CDR2 FYNNEI. The CDR3 DNA follows: TGTGCCAGCAGTGAAATCAGGGAAGAGACCCAGTACTTC. Amino acids: CASSEIREETQYF. The variable domain in full, completed from reference TRBV2 and TRBJ2-5, reads EPEVTQTPSHQVTQMGQEVILRCVPISNHLYFYWYRQILGQKVEFLVSFYNNEISEKSEIFDDQFSVERPDGSNFTLKIRSTKLEDSAMYFCASSEIREETQYFGPGTRLLVL.

CDR3 nucleotides: TGTGCCAGCAGCGGGACAGGGCTGAACGAGCAGTACTTC. This codes for CASSGTGLNEQYF. The chain combines TRBV6-1 with TRBJ2-7; 9 bases fit TRBD1. Germline trimming cut 6 bases from V and 5 bases from J; bases unmatched to any gene: 5. Germline CDR1 and CDR2: MNHNS and SASEGT. This CDR3 has 13 amino acids.

The sample holds a few counts of this clone. The chain employs TRBV5-6 and TRBJ2-7; a weak D match, TRBD1 (6 bases). CDR3 length: 16 residues. Germline CDR1 is SGHDT and CDR2 is YYEEEE. V lost 5 bases and J 0 bases, leaving 18 bases between the germline ends. The CDR3 loop is CASSDLQGRSSYEQYF. The CDR3 DNA follows: TGTGCCAGCAGTGACCTTCAGGGGCGGAGCTCCTACGAGCAGTACTTC.

V gene TRBV29-1 combines with J gene TRBJ1-2, with D unresolved. Looked up from germline, CDR1 is SQVTM and CDR2 is ANQGSEA. This CDR3 contains 12 residues. The V and J ends lost 6 bases and 8 bases respectively, with 16 bases between them. The CDR3 DNA is TGCAGCGTCCGGAGCATCTCCGGCGGCTACACCTTC. This translates into CSVRSISGGYTF.

This clone occurred a few times. The chain joins TRBV2 to TRBJ1-1; 7 positions match TRBD1. Germline V CDR1 and CDR2: SNHLY, FYNNEI. The CDR3 covers 13 residues. J gave up 4 bases and V 6 bases, and 5 bases lay outside the gene matches. CDR3 amino acids: CASRDRDSTEAFF. In DNA form, the CDR3 reads TGTGCCAGCAGGGACCGGGACAGCACTGAAGCTTTCTTT.

The rearrangement links TRBV5-1 to TRBJ1-6; D is perhaps TRBD1 (6 bases). V was clipped by 0 bases and J by 8 bases, with 12 bases between them. Germline V gene data show CDR1 as SGHRS and CDR2 as YFSETQ. The CDR3 runs to 15 residues. The CDR3 DNA sequence: TGCGCCAGCAGCTTGGAAGGGGGGAGCGATTCACCCCTCCACTTT. Amino acid sequence: CASSLEGGSDSPLHF.

The CDR3 protein is CASSPGTGDEAFF. The CDR3, as DNA: TGTGCCAGCAGCCCTGGGACAGGGGATGAAGCTTTCTTT. The chain employs TRBV9 and TRBJ1-1; 10 bases fit TRBD1. V dropped 4 bases and J dropped 7; count of bases not matched to a gene: 4. From germline, CDR1 is SGDLS and CDR2 YYNGEE. This CDR3 is 13 amino acids long.